The 14 T cell receptor beta chains below come from one sample, sequenced in a study of cytomegalovirus exposure and HLA in healthy donors. Method: immunoSEQ multiplex PCR; TCRdb's copy keeps in-frame clones and lacks some. The sample has about 220,000 clones; over 80% are singletons. Specimen: PBMCs. The source of these receptors is a woman aged 18 to 35 in good health and CMV-seronegative.

The V and J genes are TRBV27 and TRBJ2-5; 10 nucleotides align to TRBD1. Germline V gene sequence: CDR1 MNHEY, CDR2 SMNVEV (reference sequence). V lost 6 bases to trimming and J lost 3 bases; unmatched junction nucleotides: 7. This CDR3 has 15 residues. The CDR3 DNA reads TGTGCCAGCAGAATCGAGGGACAGGGGAAAGAGACCCAGTACTTC. Translating it yields CASRIEGQGKETQYF.

The table lists this clone with a count of one. V gene TRBV30 combines with J gene TRBJ1-2, with D uncertain. This CDR3 spans 9 amino acids. Trimming stripped 5 bases from V and 7 bases from J, with 5 bases between. The V gene's germline CDR1 is GTSNPN and CDR2 SVGIG (reference sequence). The CDR3 DNA reads TGTGCCTGGGGAGCTGGCTACACCTTC. Its protein product is CAWGAGYTF. The full variable domain, in which reference TRBV30 and TRBJ1-2 provide the parts outside the CDR3, is SQTIHQWPATLVQPVGSPLSLECTVEGTSNPNLYWYRQAAGRGLQLLFYSVGIGQISSEVPQNLSASRPQDRQFILSSKKLLLSDSGFYLCAWGAGYTFGSGTRLTVV.

J is TRBJ1-5 and V is TRBV5-1; perhaps TRBD1 as D (6 bases). V lost 0 bases to trimming and J lost 2 bases, with 9 bases between them. The CDR3 totals 15 residues. Germline CDR1 and CDR2: SGHRS and YFSETQ. CDR3 coding DNA: TGCGCCAGCAGCTTGGAGGGGGTGGGCAATCAGCCCCAGCATTTT. Amino acid sequence: CASSLEGVGNQPQHF.

The CDR3 DNA follows: TGTGCCAGCAGCTTAGATCTACTAGCGGGAGTTCACGAGCAGTACTTC. Translating it yields CASSLDLLAGVHEQYF. V is TRBV7-8 and J is TRBJ2-7, with 11 bases that match TRBD2. The CDR3 is 16 residues long. Germline loops: CDR1 SGHVS, CDR2 FQNEAQ. The J segment lost 5 bases and the V segment lost 1 base, leaving 7 bases of the junction unmatched. Drawing the rest from reference TRBV7-8 and TRBJ2-7, the complete variable domain is GAGVSQSPRYKVAKRGQDVALRCDPISGHVSLFWYQQALGQGPEFLTYFQNEAQLDKSGLPSDRFFAERPEGSVSTLKIQRTQQEDSAVYLCASSLDLLAGVHEQYFGPGTRLTVT.

CDR3 sequence: CARISGTGGGKAYNEQFF. The CDR3 DNA follows: TGTGCCAGAATTTCCGGGACAGGGGGAGGTAAGGCCTACAATGAGCAGTTCTTC. This sequence joins TRBV6-4 and TRBJ2-1, with 11 bases identical to TRBD1. V was pared by 9 bases and J by 2 bases, with 15 bases of the junction left unmatched. The CDR3 runs to 18 residues. Germline loops: CDR1 MRHNA, CDR2 SNTAGT.

The chain uses TRBV11-2 and TRBJ2-5; D ambiguous. CDR1 and CDR2 (germline): SGHAT, FQNNGV. V lost 0 bases and J 9 bases, leaving 11 bases between the germline ends. The CDR3 sequence is 13 residues long. CDR3 bases: TGTGCCAGCAGCTTAGACCTCGTGTCGTCCCAGTACTTC. Amino acid sequence: CASSLDLVSSQYF.

The chain is built from TRBV7-9 and TRBJ2-1; 11 positions agree with TRBD2. Germline V gives CDR1 SEHNR, CDR2 FQNEAQ (reference sequence). Unmatched junction bases numbered 6, after V lost 8 bases and J lost 3 bases. The CDR3 is made up of 15 amino acids. The CDR3, as DNA: TGTGCCAGCCGACTAGCGGGATCCAACTACAATGAGCAGTTCTTC. Its translation is CASRLAGSNYNEQFF.

The rearrangement joins TRBV30 to TRBJ2-1, with D perhaps TRBD2 (6 bases). The germline CDR1 and CDR2 sequences are GTSNPN and SVGIG (reference sequence). V was trimmed by 4 bases and J by 3 bases, leaving 13 bases between them. The CDR3 has 14 amino acids. CDR3 bases: TGTGCCTGGAATTCGATCGGGGGCTACAATGAGCAGTTCTTC. It yields the protein CAWNSIGGYNEQFF.

J is TRBJ2-1 and V is TRBV29-1, with 7 bases matching TRBD1. The CDR3 consists of 17 residues. Germline trimming cut 2 bases from V and 3 bases from J; bases unmatched to any gene: 13. In germline, CDR1 is SQVTM, CDR2 ANQGSEA. CDR3 bases: TGCAGCGTTGAAATGGCCCGACAGGGTAGTTTCTACAATGAGCAGTTCTTC. The encoded protein is CSVEMARQGSFYNEQFF.

The chain carries TRBV13 and TRBJ1-6; D perhaps matches TRBD1 (5 bases). There are 14 residues in the CDR3. CDR1 is PRHDT and CDR2 is FYEKMQ in the germline V gene (reference sequence). V was cut by 2 bases and J by 10 bases, with 12 bases left in between. The CDR3 sequence is CASSLSRARSPLHF. CDR3 coding DNA: TGTGCCAGCAGCTTATCCAGGGCTCGGTCACCCCTCCACTTT.

This chain uses TRBV27 with TRBJ2-1; D is ambiguous. The ends were cut back, 2 bases at V and 7 bases at J, with 6 bases in the middle. This CDR3 region has 12 residues. Germline assignment: CDR1 MNHEY and CDR2 SMNVEV (reference sequence). CDR3 DNA: TGTGCCAGCAGTTTAGCCAGAAATGAGCAGTTCTTC. Residues: CASSLARNEQFF.

The chain has TRBV19 and TRBJ1-5; 10 bases align to TRBD1. CDR1 is LNHDA and CDR2 is SQIVND in the germline V gene (reference sequence). The CDR3 is 16 amino acids. After removal of 5 bases from V and 2 bases from J, the junction contained 6 bases not matched to a gene. CDR3 protein: CASSPRTGGGNQPQHF. The CDR3 DNA follows: TGTGCCAGTAGTCCTCGGACAGGGGGTGGCAATCAGCCCCAGCATTTT.

The rearrangement links TRBV4-1 to TRBJ1-1; possible D gene TRBD1, 6 bases. From germline, CDR1 is MGHRA and CDR2 YSYEKL. This CDR3 spans 14 amino acids. Trimming removed 1 base at V and 5 bases at J, with 11 bases between. The CDR3 sequence is CASSQVGARTEAFF. DNA for the CDR3: TGCGCCAGCAGCCAAGTGGGGGCGCGGACTGAAGCTTTCTTT.

V is TRBV12-5 and J is TRBJ2-1; tentative D call: TRBD2 (6 bases). V was clipped by 3 bases and J by 10 bases, with 19 bases between them. Germline CDR1 and CDR2: LGHNT and FRNRAP. The CDR3 has 15 amino acids. CDR3 in DNA: TGTGCTAGTGGTTTTCCCCTGGGACTGGGCCGGGAGCAGTTCTTC. Amino acids: CASGFPLGLGREQFF.